This paragraph covers one T cell receptor (beta chain) sequence. Its cognate antigen has yet to be identified. Base qualities are not recorded, but no much larger clone differs from it by a single base. This specimen comes from a study of T cell responses to AZD1222 COVID-19 vaccine (dated by TCRdb to the early 2020s). Regarding the complete study: TCR sequencing was performed for fewer than 250 trial participants, of whom about 200 were given two doses of AZD1222 and some 26 were given two doses of MenACWY control vaccine. Trial participants were enrolled into age subgroups of 18-55, 56-69 and 70-plus years, which contained 148, 28 and 57 TCR-sequenced participants, respectively. Results and caveats for the whole study, not just this receptor: No day 14 peak-response samples were available, so repertoires were characterized only after the peak T cell response. Vaccine-associated CD4 TCRs spanned the whole spike protein, with dominant responses in regions 160-218 and 743-854. Participants were mostly white British, with more females than males. The authors suggested clonal diversity may have been underestimated. The 56-69-year group was small, and its depth increase did not reach significance, likely because of low power. A significant rise in spike-specific TCR breadth and depth was observed after two AZD1222 doses relative to day 0 and relative to MenACWY recipients. Conclusions about previously exposed vaccinees are limited, since just a handful of AZD1222 recipients were seropositive for SARS-CoV-2 at baseline. Reportedly, close to half of the unique spike-specific TCRs recognized epitopes lying outside the regions that are mutated in the B.1.351 and B.1.1.7 variants.

This specimen's time point label, per the study, means: about 28 days (+/-7) after the second vaccine dose. AZD1222 recipients given second doses at about 4 weeks or at about 12 weeks were pooled, since spike-specific TCR depth and breadth were not found to differ between the two schedules. Vaccinee samples were obtained from the UK trials COV001 and COV002, which included a single-blind randomized controlled phase 2/3 trial of AZD1222 (ChAdOx1 nCoV-19) in healthy adults. For TCRbeta chain sequencing, PBMC samples from trial participants were taken at day 0 and at day 28 after the second dose. The CDR3 regions of human TCRbeta chains were subjected to immunosequencing. On the authors' methods: TCRs in the repertoires were compared against a reference library of SARS-CoV-2-specific TCRs that had been generated with the MIRA antigen-specificity platform. Breadth was defined as the fraction of unique TCRs that were SARS-CoV-2-associated. Depth was defined as the fraction of total T cells that were SARS-CoV-2-associated. Using the MIRA data, every spike-specific TCR was mapped to the spike region that the TCR reacted to and assigned to either a CD4 or a CD8 class. Log10-transformed breadth and depth values were compared by one-way ANOVA with Sidak's multiple comparisons tests. This immuneACCESS table, as held by TCRdb, lists in-frame sequences with V and J called but not all clones. Of the missing ones, under half trace to an unresolved V gene in checked studies; the others have no known cause. That table is the source of V, J and clone size, and D and trimming were worked out from the DNA. Across this sample there are 170,000 or so clones, with around 88% seen only once. The ten largest clones take up 9.5% to 13% of the sample.

Trimming takes 4 bases from V and 2 bases from J, and the germline ends sit 7 bases apart. The cysteine opens and the phenylalanine closes a CDR3 of 13 amino acids. The DNA shown is the 39-base CDR3, in frame from base 1. Based on the germline V gene, the CDR1 and CDR2 sequences are SGHDT and YYEEEE. The receptor was isolated from an adult who received the AZD1222 COVID-19 vaccine. The sequences come from peripheral blood, collected 28 days after the second AZD1222 dose. The chain links TRBV5-6 with TRBJ1-5; tentative D gene TRBD1, with 5 bases matching. The CDR3 loop reads CASSRRGNQPQHF. The nucleotide sequence is TGTGCCAGCAGCCGCAGGGGCAATCAGCCCCAGCATTTT.